This TCR beta chain appears in the sequencing data of a study of shared clonotypes between healthy human individuals. Points from the study as a whole: A handful of donors shared approximately 5% of their naive CD4 clonotypes. An expected dependence of interdonor clonotype sharing on sequencing depth was noted.

Sorted-subset replicate PCR reactions contained approximately 190 ng DNA, corresponding to some 29,000 T cell genomes. Sequencing used immunoSEQ multiplex PCR; TCRdb keeps in-frame clones, though not all of them. The sample holds about 2,100,000 clones; 85% to 95% are singletons and the top ten take under 2%. Naive CD8 cells lacked CD45RO and underwent positive selection for CCR7, leaving out terminally differentiated effector memory CD45RA+ cells. Trimming pared 1 base from V and 4 bases from J, leaving 14 bases between. CDR3 length equals 15 residues. The germline CDR1 and CDR2 sequences are MGHRA and YSYEKL. Of note for this clone: Its target is unknown.

The sequence derives from a man aged 18 to 29 in good health. Some clones in this sample may be carry-over from other donors' samples. The chain couples TRBV4-1 to TRBJ2-7; a possible D gene is TRBD1 (5 bases). The sequencing input was naive CD8+ T cells from PBMCs. CDR3 region: CASSQGQLHTYEQYF. The CDR3 coding sequence is TGCGCCAGCAGCCAAGGACAGCTACACACTTACGAGCAGTACTTC.